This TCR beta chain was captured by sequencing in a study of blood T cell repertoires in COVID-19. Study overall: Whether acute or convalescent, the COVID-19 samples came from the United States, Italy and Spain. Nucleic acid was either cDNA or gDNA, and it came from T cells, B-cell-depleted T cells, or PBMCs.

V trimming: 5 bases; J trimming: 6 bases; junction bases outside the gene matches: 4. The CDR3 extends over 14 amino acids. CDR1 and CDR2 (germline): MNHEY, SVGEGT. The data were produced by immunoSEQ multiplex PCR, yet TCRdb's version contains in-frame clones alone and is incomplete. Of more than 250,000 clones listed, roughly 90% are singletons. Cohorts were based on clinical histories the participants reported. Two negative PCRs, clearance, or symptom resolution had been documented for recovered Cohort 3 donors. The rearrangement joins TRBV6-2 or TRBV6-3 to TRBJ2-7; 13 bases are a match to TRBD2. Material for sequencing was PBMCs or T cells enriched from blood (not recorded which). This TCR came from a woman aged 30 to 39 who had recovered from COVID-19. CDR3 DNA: TGTGCCAGCAGTGGGACTAGCGGGAAGGTCGAGCAGTACTTC. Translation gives CASSGTSGKVEQYF.